The 30 T cell receptor beta chains reported below all come from one sample, sequenced in a study of technical replicates of blood from four donors. Generated by immunoSEQ multiplex PCR, the TCRdb table keeps only in-frame clones and is missing some. The data contain approximately 79,000 clones, roughly 90% of them singletons. The specimen sequenced was T cells isolated from PBMCs. Receptor source: a human donor in good health.

This clone appeared a few times. The chain couples TRBV30 to TRBJ1-1; perhaps TRBD1 as D (6 bases). Germline loops: CDR1 GTSNPN, CDR2 SVGIG (reference sequence). The CDR3 spans 14 residues. V gave up 4 bases and J gave up 1 base, with 13 bases separating them. CDR3 residues: CAWNWGHPNTEAFF. The CDR3 DNA follows: TGTGCCTGGAACTGGGGACACCCGAACACTGAAGCTTTCTTT.

The genes are TRBV4-1 and TRBJ2-7, with TRBD1 identical over 7 bases. Germline V gene sequence: CDR1 MGHRA, CDR2 YSYEKL. The CDR3 is 15 residues long. V trimming: 4 bases; J trimming: 7 bases; junction bases outside the gene matches: 13. The CDR3 protein is CASSLHPRQGREQYF. The CDR3 DNA reads TGCGCCAGCAGCCTCCACCCCCGACAGGGAAGGGAGCAGTACTTC.

V and J are TRBV5-6 and TRBJ2-7; 7 nucleotides align to TRBD2. CDR3 length: 14 amino acids. Germline trimming cut 3 bases from V and 4 bases from J; bases unmatched to any gene: 7. CDR1 and CDR2 from the germline V gene are SGHDT and YYEEEE. CDR3 region: CASSSVRDYYEQYF. As DNA, the CDR3 is TGTGCCAGCAGCTCAGTCCGGGACTATTACGAGCAGTACTTC.

The chain joins TRBV27 to TRBJ1-1; TRBD1 is a possible D gene (6 bases). The CDR3 is made up of 13 amino acids. CDR1 is MNHEY, CDR2 SMNVEV, per germline (reference sequence). The V and J ends lost 6 bases and 6 bases respectively, with 14 bases between them. The CDR3 bases are TGTGCCAGCAGAACCGTGAGACAGGCTGAAGCTTTCTTT. This encodes CASRTVRQAEAFF.

The chain uses TRBV6-5 and TRBJ1-1; D is unclear. The CDR3 spans 13 residues. Per germline, CDR1 MNHEY and CDR2 SVGAGI. Between the trimmed V and J ends, which lost 6 bases and 0 bases, there was a span of 8 bases. CDR3 amino acids: CASRNNMNTEAFF. CDR3 DNA sequence: TGTGCCAGCAGAAATAATATGAACACTGAAGCTTTCTTT.

This clone was seen just once. This chain uses TRBV13 with TRBJ2-7; 7 nucleotides agree with TRBD1. Germline CDR1 PRHDT, CDR2 FYEKMQ (reference sequence). The CDR3 loop spans 13 amino acids. Losses at the gene ends were 4 bases for V and 4 bases for J; bases not matched to a gene: 4. This CDR3 reads CASSSADRYEQYF. The CDR3 DNA reads as TGTGCCAGCAGCTCCGCGGACAGGTACGAGCAGTACTTC.

The CDR3 loop is CASADAGAGTEAFF. The CDR3 DNA reads as TGTGCCAGCGCCGATGCAGGGGCCGGCACTGAAGCTTTCTTT. The chain is built from TRBV27 and TRBJ1-1, with D possibly being TRBD1 (6 bases). This CDR3 has 14 residues. CDR1 and CDR2 from the germline V gene are MNHEY and SMNVEV (reference sequence). V gave up 8 bases and J gave up 4 bases, with 17 bases separating them.

V and J are TRBV10-3 and TRBJ2-1; weak D call: TRBD2 (7 bases). This CDR3 region has 13 residues. The germline V gene encodes CDR1 ENHRY and CDR2 SYGVKD. The ends were cut back, 10 bases at V and 8 bases at J, with 18 bases in the middle. CDR3 bases: TGTGCCACGAGCGTGCGAGGGGGGGATGAGCAGTTCTTC. Its translation is CATSVRGGDEQFF.

The rearrangement joins TRBV9 to TRBJ2-5, with D perhaps matching TRBD1 (6 bases). V lost 0 bases and J lost 7, with 16 bases in between. This CDR3 contains 15 residues. The germline CDR1 and CDR2 sequences are SGDLS and YYNGEE. CDR3 residues: CASSVADLGAGTQYF. CDR3 nucleotides: TGTGCCAGCAGCGTAGCCGACCTGGGGGCCGGGACCCAGTACTTC.

The rearrangement uses TRBV5-6 and TRBJ2-3; tentative D call: TRBD1 (6 bases). Germline V CDR1 and CDR2: SGHDT, YYEEEE. The CDR3 runs to 13 residues. V was shortened by 0 bases and J by 11 bases, with 13 bases between the two germline ends. The CDR3 sequence: CASSLAFPGEQYF. The DNA of the CDR3 is TGTGCCAGCAGCTTGGCCTTTCCAGGGGAGCAGTATTTT.

The chain carries TRBV13 and TRBJ1-3, with 8 positions matching TRBD1. Trimming took 5 bases from V and 8 from J; bases not matched to a gene: 11. CDR3 size: 15 residues. Germline values: CDR1 PRHDT, CDR2 FYEKMQ (reference sequence). CDR3 loop: CASSGERTGLDTIYF. The CDR3 region has the DNA TGTGCCAGCAGCGGAGAGAGGACAGGGTTGGACACCATATATTTT. Based on the CDR3 plus reference TRBV13 and TRBJ1-3, the full variable domain is AAGVIQSPRHLIKEKRETATLKCYPIPRHDTVYWYQQGPGQDPQFLISFYEKMQSDKGSIPDRFSAQQFSDYHSELNMSSLELGDSALYFCASSGERTGLDTIYFGEGSWLTVV.

The chain combines TRBV6-1 with TRBJ1-5; D not resolved. The CDR3 extends over 12 amino acids. CDR1 MNHNS and CDR2 SASEGT come from the germline V gene. V lost 6 bases to trimming and J lost 4 bases, with 7 bases between them. The CDR3 here is CASRSPNQPQHF. CDR3 coding DNA: TGTGCCAGCAGGAGCCCTAATCAGCCCCAGCATTTT.

This clone came up once. The chain joins TRBV6-1 to TRBJ2-7; 7 bases are a match to TRBD2. Germline trimming cut 6 bases from V and 1 base from J; bases unmatched to any gene: 6. Germline V lookup: CDR1 MNHNS, CDR2 SASEGT. The CDR3 is made up of 14 amino acids. As DNA, the CDR3 is TGTGCCAGCAGGGGAGGGGCAGGATCCTACGAGCAGTACTTC. This codes for CASRGGAGSYEQYF.

The chain employs TRBV27 and TRBJ2-5; 8 nucleotides match TRBD2. The V gene end was trimmed by 5 bases and the J gene end by 7 bases; junction bases not matched to a gene: 6. The CDR3 extends over 13 amino acids. Germline values: CDR1 MNHEY, CDR2 SMNVEV (reference sequence). CDR3 coding DNA: TGTGCCAGCAGTAAAGCGGGAGTAGGGACCCAGTACTTC. It encodes CASSKAGVGTQYF.

The rearrangement joins TRBV2 to TRBJ2-5, with TRBD2 matching over 10 bases. The V gene's germline CDR1 is SNHLY and CDR2 FYNNEI. Trimming at V came to 7 bases and at J to 4 bases, leaving 9 bases not matched to a gene. The CDR3 spans 15 residues. CDR3 residues: CASTGGLAGVETQYF. CDR3 coding DNA: TGTGCCAGCACGGGCGGCCTAGCGGGAGTAGAGACCCAGTACTTC.

The chain uses TRBV18 and TRBJ1-2, with D possibly TRBD1 on 6 matching bases. Germline CDR1 KGHSH, CDR2 LQKENI. The CDR3 consists of 13 residues. V lost 3 bases to trimming and J lost 2 bases, with 7 bases between them. DNA for the CDR3: TGTGCCAGCTCACCGCAGGGGAACTATGGCTACACCTTC. Encoded protein: CASSPQGNYGYTF.

The rearrangement uses TRBV19 and TRBJ1-2; the D gene is possibly TRBD1 (6 bases). Trimming pared 2 bases from V and 8 bases from J, leaving 15 bases between. The germline V gene has CDR1 LNHDA and CDR2 SQIVND (reference sequence). This CDR3 contains 14 residues. The CDR3 is CASSIQGQEYGYTF. CDR3 DNA sequence: TGTGCCAGTAGTATACAGGGGCAGGAATACGGCTACACCTTC.

The chain combines TRBV18 with TRBJ1-5; 12 bases align to TRBD1. Germline V lookup: CDR1 KGHSH, CDR2 LQKENI. This CDR3 comprises 16 residues. Unmatched junction bases numbered 3, after V lost 3 bases and J lost 3 bases. The CDR3 DNA reads TGTGCCAGCTCACCCCCGGGACAGGGGGCCAATCAGCCCCAGCATTTT. Translation gives CASSPPGQGANQPQHF.

The V call is TRBV10-3, the J call TRBJ2-1; D perhaps matches TRBD2 (5 bases). Germline-derived CDR1 and CDR2 are ENHRY and SYGVKD. Trimming removed 4 bases at V and 5 bases at J, with 15 bases between. The length of the CDR3 is 15 residues. CDR3 nucleotides: TGTGCCATCAGTGCACTACTAGGGCCCAACAATGAGCAGTTCTTC. Protein product: CAISALLGPNNEQFF.

The chain joins TRBV13 to TRBJ1-2; D is ambiguous. V shed 0 bases and J shed 3 bases, with 8 bases lying between them. Per the germline V gene, CDR1 is PRHDT and CDR2 is FYEKMQ (reference sequence). This CDR3 region has 14 residues. The chain's CDR3 is CASSLGTDYYGYTF. DNA for the CDR3: TGTGCCAGCAGCTTAGGAACAGATTACTATGGCTACACCTTC. The full variable domain, its missing parts supplied by reference TRBV13 and TRBJ1-2, is AAGVIQSPRHLIKEKRETATLKCYPIPRHDTVYWYQQGPGQDPQFLISFYEKMQSDKGSIPDRFSAQQFSDYHSELNMSSLELGDSALYFCASSLGTDYYGYTFGSGTRLTVV.

The chain has TRBV5-8 and TRBJ2-7; the match to TRBD1 covers 7 bases. The V gene end was trimmed by 0 bases and the J gene end by 3 bases; junction bases not matched to a gene: 6. Germline V CDR1 and CDR2: SGHTS, YDEGEE. This CDR3 is built from 15 residues. The CDR3 DNA reads TGTGCCAGCAGCTTGGCGCAGGGGGAGATCTACGAGCAGTACTTC. Protein: CASSLAQGEIYEQYF.

This chain joins TRBV5-1 and TRBJ2-1, with 7 bases aligning to TRBD2. Germline trimming cut 4 bases from V and 2 bases from J; bases unmatched to any gene: 6. This CDR3 comprises 15 residues. The germline V gene has CDR1 SGHRS and CDR2 YFSETQ. The CDR3 region is CASSLSGIPYNEQFF. The CDR3, as DNA: TGCGCCAGCAGCCTAAGCGGGATACCCTACAATGAGCAGTTCTTC.

The chain joins TRBV5-6 to TRBJ1-1; 7 nucleotides agree with TRBD1. Germline V gene sequence: CDR1 SGHDT, CDR2 YYEEEE. Trimming removed 4 bases from V and 0 bases from J; junction bases left unmatched: 6. The CDR3 is made up of 15 amino acids. CDR3 in amino acids: CASSLPTGMNTEAFF. DNA for the CDR3: TGTGCCAGCAGCCTACCGACAGGGATGAACACTGAAGCTTTCTTT.

J is TRBJ2-7 and V is TRBV5-1, with 8 bases aligning to TRBD2. The CDR3 is 13 amino acids. J gave up 7 bases and V 4 bases, and 7 bases lay outside the gene matches. CDR1 and CDR2 from the germline V gene are SGHRS and YFSETQ. Written as DNA, the CDR3 is TGCGCCAGCAGCAACGGACTAGCTGGGGAGCAGTACTTC. It translates to CASSNGLAGEQYF.

The chain couples TRBV5-6 to TRBJ1-2; 10 nucleotides agree with TRBD1. Germline V gives CDR1 SGHDT, CDR2 YYEEEE. With 3 bases clipped from V and 7 bases from J, the junction kept 12 bases outside the gene matches. CDR3 size: 16 residues. CDR3 DNA: TGTGCCAGCAGCTATAATCGGGACAGGGGAGGTCTTGGCTACACCTTC. Translating it yields CASSYNRDRGGLGYTF. Full variable domain (rest looked up from reference TRBV5-6 and TRBJ1-2): DAGVTQSPTHLIKTRGQQVTLRCSPKSGHDTVSWYQQALGQGPQFIFQYYEEEERQRGNFPDRFSGHQFPNYSSELNVNALLLGDSALYLCASSYNRDRGGLGYTFGSGTRLTVV.

The chain carries TRBV10-2 and TRBJ1-2, with D maybe TRBD1 (6 bases). The V gene's germline CDR1 is WSHSY and CDR2 SAAADI. This CDR3 is 15 amino acids long. V was clipped by 4 bases and J by 0 bases, with 12 bases between them. Here the CDR3 reads CASSGTEDPNYGYTF. CDR3 nucleotide sequence: TGCGCCAGCAGTGGGACAGAAGATCCTAACTATGGCTACACCTTC.

This chain joins TRBV5-4 and TRBJ2-7, with TRBD2 matching 8 bases. With 2 bases clipped from V and 5 bases from J, the junction kept 0 bases outside the gene matches. Germline V gene sequence: CDR1 SGHNT, CDR2 YYREEE (reference sequence). CDR3 length equals 12 residues. The DNA for the CDR3 is TGTGCCAGCAGCTTAGCGGGAGACGAGCAGTACTTC. It specifies CASSLAGDEQYF.

The rearrangement uses TRBV7-2 and TRBJ2-7; 10 bases map to TRBD2. The CDR3 is 16 residues long. Per the germline V gene, CDR1 is SGHTA and CDR2 is FQGNSA. Trimming cost V 4 bases and J 3 bases; bases outside gene matches: 9. The CDR3 DNA reads TGTGCCAGCAGCTATCCTAGCGGGAGTGCGCGCTACGAGCAGTACTTC. It encodes CASSYPSGSARYEQYF.

This clone was counted once. The chain recombines TRBV19 with TRBJ2-2, with 10 bases matching TRBD1. The trim removed 5 bases at V and 7 bases at J, leaving 4 bases unmatched. The CDR3 is 14 residues long. Germline V CDR1 and CDR2: LNHDA, SQIVND (reference sequence). The CDR3 protein is CASSPDRGLGELFF. Written as DNA, the CDR3 is TGTGCCAGTAGTCCCGACAGGGGGCTCGGGGAGCTGTTTTTT.

The chain combines TRBV27 with TRBJ2-7, with D unresolved. Germline V CDR1 and CDR2: MNHEY, SMNVEV (reference sequence). The CDR3 covers 13 residues. Trimming left V 2 bases short and J 3 bases short, with 8 bases between. CDR3 nucleotides: TGTGCCAGCAGTTTAAACTACTACTACGAGCAGTACTTC. Protein product: CASSLNYYYEQYF.